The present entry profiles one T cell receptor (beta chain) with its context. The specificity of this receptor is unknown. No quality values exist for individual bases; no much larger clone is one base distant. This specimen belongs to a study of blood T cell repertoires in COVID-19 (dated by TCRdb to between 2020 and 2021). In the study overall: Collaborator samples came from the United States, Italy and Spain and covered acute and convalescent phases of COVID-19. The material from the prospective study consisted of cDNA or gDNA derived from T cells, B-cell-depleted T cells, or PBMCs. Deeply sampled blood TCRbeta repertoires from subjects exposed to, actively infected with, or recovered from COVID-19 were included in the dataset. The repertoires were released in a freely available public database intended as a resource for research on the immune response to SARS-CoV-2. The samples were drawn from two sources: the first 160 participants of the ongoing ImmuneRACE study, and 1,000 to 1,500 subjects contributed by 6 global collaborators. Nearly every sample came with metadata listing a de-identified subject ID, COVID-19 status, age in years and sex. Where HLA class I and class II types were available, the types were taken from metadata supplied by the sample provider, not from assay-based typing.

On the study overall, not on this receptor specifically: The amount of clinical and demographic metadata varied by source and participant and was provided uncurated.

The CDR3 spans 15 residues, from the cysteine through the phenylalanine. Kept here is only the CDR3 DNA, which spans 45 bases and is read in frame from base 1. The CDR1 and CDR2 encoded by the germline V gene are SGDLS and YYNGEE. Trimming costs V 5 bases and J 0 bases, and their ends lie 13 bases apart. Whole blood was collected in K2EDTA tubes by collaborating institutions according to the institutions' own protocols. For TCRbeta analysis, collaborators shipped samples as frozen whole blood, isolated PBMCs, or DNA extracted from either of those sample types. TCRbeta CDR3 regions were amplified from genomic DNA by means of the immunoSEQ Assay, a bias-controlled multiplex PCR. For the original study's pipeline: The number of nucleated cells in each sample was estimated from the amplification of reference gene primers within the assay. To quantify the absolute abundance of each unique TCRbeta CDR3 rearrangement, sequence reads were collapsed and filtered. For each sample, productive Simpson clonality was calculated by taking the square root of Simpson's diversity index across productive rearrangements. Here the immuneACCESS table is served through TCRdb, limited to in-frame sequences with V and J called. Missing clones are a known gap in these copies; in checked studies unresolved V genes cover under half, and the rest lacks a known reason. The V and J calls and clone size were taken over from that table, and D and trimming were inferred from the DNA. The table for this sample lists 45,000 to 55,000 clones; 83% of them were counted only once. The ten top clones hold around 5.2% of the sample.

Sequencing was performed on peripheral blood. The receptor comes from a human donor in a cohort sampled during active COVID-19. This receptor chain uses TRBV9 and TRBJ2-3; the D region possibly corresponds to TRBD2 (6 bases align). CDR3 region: CASSVVGTSTDTQYF. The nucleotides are TGTGCCAGCAGTGTCGTGGGGACTAGCACAGATACGCAGTATTTT.